Below are 16 T cell receptor beta chains sequenced from a single sample in a study of yellow fever vaccine responses in identical twins. Via MiXCR, TCRdb re-called the RT-PCR reads, giving one row per CDR3 protein. The table lists 11,000 to 15,000 distinct CDR3 sequences, around 85% of them singletons. Here the sequenced sample was T cells from blood (PBMCs), unsorted or a sorted subset (not recorded which), taken before or after yellow fever vaccination (not recorded which). Source of these receptors: a woman younger than 35 who received the yellow fever vaccine.

The rearrangement links TRBV4-1 to TRBJ2-7, with 11 bases aligning to TRBD2. V lost 3 bases and J lost 3; bases outside the gene matches: 4. The germline CDR1 and CDR2 sequences are MGHRA and YSYEKL. CDR3 length: 15 residues. The CDR3 loop is CASSQGLAANYEQYF. CDR3 sequence (DNA): TGCGCCAGCAGCCAGGGACTAGCGGCGAACTACGAGCAGTACTTC.

The chain carries TRBV11-1 and TRBJ1-2, with D perhaps TRBD1 (6 bases). CDR3 size: 13 residues. Trimming stripped 7 bases from V and 4 bases from J, with 13 bases between. Germline loops: CDR1 SGHAT, CDR2 FQDESV (reference sequence). This CDR3 is CASTWDILYGYTF. The CDR3 nucleotides read TGTGCCAGCACCTGGGACATCCTCTATGGCTACACCTTC. Using reference TRBV11-1 and TRBJ1-2 for the parts outside the CDR3, the full variable domain is EAEVAQSPRYKITEKSQAVAFWCDPISGHATLYWYRQILGQGPELLVQFQDESVVDDSQLPKDRFSAERLKGVDSTLKIQPAELGDSAMYLCASTWDILYGYTFGSGTRLTVV.

V and J are TRBV11-3 and TRBJ1-3, with TRBD1 as a possible D gene (5 bases). The germline V gene encodes CDR1 SGHNT and CDR2 YENEEA. This CDR3 region has 15 residues. V lost 5 bases and J 0 bases, leaving 11 bases between the germline ends. The CDR3 loop is CASSTRQTSGNTIYF. Here the CDR3 DNA reads TGTGCCAGCAGCACCCGACAGACCTCTGGAAACACCATATATTTT.

The chain is built from TRBV29-1 and TRBJ1-2; TRBD1 aligns across 10 bases. From germline, CDR1 is SQVTM and CDR2 ANQGSEA. This CDR3 contains 14 residues. With V trimmed by 1 base and J by 2 bases, 1 base remained unmatched. CDR3 in DNA: TGCAGCGTTGAAGTGGGACAGGGGAACTATGGCTACACCTTC. As protein: CSVEVGQGNYGYTF. The variable domain in full, with the rest retrieved from reference TRBV29-1 and TRBJ1-2, is SAVISQKPSRDICQRGTSLTIQCQVDSQVTMMFWYRQQPGQSLTLIATANQGSEATYESGFVIDKFPISRPNLTFSTLTVSNMSPEDSSIYLCSVEVGQGNYGYTFGSGTRLTVV.

The V and J genes are TRBV20-1 and TRBJ2-4; D is undetermined. The germline CDR1 and CDR2 sequences are DFQATT and SNEGSKA (reference sequence). Trimming shortened V by 3 bases and J by 0 bases, and 9 bases separated the two germline ends. The CDR3 contains 14 residues. The CDR3 nucleotides are TGCAGTGCTAGCGGTAAATTAGCCAAAAACATTCAGTACTTC. Translated: CSASGKLAKNIQYF.

This chain joins TRBV5-1 and TRBJ2-1; 7 positions agree with TRBD2. The CDR3 length is 17 residues. CDR1 and CDR2 from the germline V gene are SGHRS and YFSETQ. V gave up 8 bases and J gave up 3 bases; unmatched junction bases: 17. CDR3 sequence reads: CARGPTVGGGFYNEQFF. The CDR3 DNA reads as TGCGCCAGGGGCCCTACGGTGGGCGGGGGTTTCTACAATGAGCAGTTCTTC.

This chain links TRBV10-1 with TRBJ1-2; 8 nucleotides line up with TRBD1. Germline loops: CDR1 WNHNN, CDR2 SYGVQD (reference sequence). The CDR3 contains 13 residues. J gave up 8 bases and V 7 bases, and 9 bases lay outside the gene matches. Here the CDR3 DNA reads TGCGCCAGCAATATTGGACAGGGCGGGGGCTACACCTTC. Protein product: CASNIGQGGGYTF.

This clonotype appeared a few times. This chain joins TRBV11-1 and TRBJ2-1, with D perhaps matching TRBD1 or TRBD2 (5 bases each). CDR3 length equals 19 residues. Germline assignment: CDR1 SGHAT and CDR2 FQDESV (reference sequence). Trimming removed 10 bases at V and 2 bases at J, with 30 bases between. The CDR3, as DNA: TGTGCCACCCCGGCCGGGAAGGGGTTGACGTCCTTAACCTACAATGAGCAGTTCTTC. Translated: CATPAGKGLTSLTYNEQFF.

This chain links TRBV10-1 with TRBJ1-2; TRBD1 aligns across 7 bases. Germline V gives CDR1 WNHNN, CDR2 SYGVQD (reference sequence). V shed 3 bases and J 8 bases; nucleotides not matched to a gene: 6. The CDR3 runs to 13 residues. DNA of the CDR3: TGCGCCAGCAGTGAATTCCAGGGGGGAGGCTACACCTTC. Protein sequence: CASSEFQGGGYTF.

V usage is TRBV13 and J usage is TRBJ2-3, with 8 bases identical to TRBD2. The CDR3 contains 15 residues. J was trimmed by 1 base and V by 6 bases; bases with no gene match: 6. CDR1 is PRHDT, CDR2 FYEKMQ, per germline (reference sequence). The CDR3 DNA follows: TGTGCCAGCAGACTCGGAGCGGGGGGCACAGATACGCAGTATTTT. This gives the protein CASRLGAGGTDTQYF.

The rearrangement links TRBV13 to TRBJ2-5, with 12 bases that match TRBD2. This CDR3 region has 15 residues. CDR1 PRHDT and CDR2 FYEKMQ come from the germline V gene (reference sequence). With V trimmed by 6 bases and J by 1 base, 3 bases remained unmatched. The CDR3: CASRPTSGGQETQYF. In DNA, the CDR3 is TGTGCCAGCAGACCGACTAGCGGGGGCCAAGAGACCCAGTACTTC.

This clonotype was found once. The genes are TRBV19 and TRBJ1-5; 7 nucleotides agree with TRBD1. The CDR3 consists of 16 residues. CDR1 and CDR2 from the germline V gene are LNHDA and SQIVND (reference sequence). Germline trimming cut 6 bases from V and 5 bases from J; bases unmatched to any gene: 13. CDR3 region: CASSPETTGRYQPQHF. CDR3 sequence (DNA): TGTGCCAGTAGCCCCGAGACGACAGGGAGGTATCAGCCCCAGCATTTT.

CDR3 bases: TGTGCCACCAGACGGGACAGGGATTCCAATGAGCAGTTCTTC. As protein: CATRRDRDSNEQFF. The V gene is TRBV24-1, the J gene TRBJ2-1; 9 bases map to TRBD1. This CDR3 comprises 14 residues. Trimming at V came to 7 bases and at J to 6 bases, leaving 6 bases not matched to a gene. Germline CDR1 and CDR2: KGHDR and SFDVKD.

The DNA for the CDR3 is TGTGCCAGTAGTATGCTAGCGGGGAGGAATGAGCAGTTCTTC. This gives the protein CASSMLAGRNEQFF. The gene calls are TRBV19 and TRBJ2-1, with 9 bases aligning to TRBD2. The V segment lost 3 bases and the J segment 7 bases; nucleotides outside the gene matches: 4. CDR3 length: 14 residues. CDR1 is LNHDA and CDR2 is SQIVND in the germline V gene (reference sequence).

The CDR3 coding sequence is TGCGCCAGCAGCCTAAGACAGGGGGCCGACACCGGGGAGCTGTTTTTT. It encodes CASSLRQGADTGELFF. J is TRBJ2-2 and V is TRBV4-1; 10 positions agree with TRBD1. V lost 4 bases and J lost 3; bases outside the gene matches: 5. This CDR3 contains 16 residues. Per germline, CDR1 MGHRA and CDR2 YSYEKL.

The chain is built from TRBV10-3 and TRBJ2-1; 10 bases match TRBD2. V was clipped by 0 bases and J by 6 bases; unmatched bases: 11. The CDR3 has 18 residues. Germline V gene data show CDR1 as ENHRY and CDR2 as SYGVKD. The DNA of the CDR3 is TGTGCCATCAGTGAGTCGCTAGGAGCGGGGGGGCTACCCAATGAGCAGTTCTTC. Translated: CAISESLGAGGLPNEQFF.